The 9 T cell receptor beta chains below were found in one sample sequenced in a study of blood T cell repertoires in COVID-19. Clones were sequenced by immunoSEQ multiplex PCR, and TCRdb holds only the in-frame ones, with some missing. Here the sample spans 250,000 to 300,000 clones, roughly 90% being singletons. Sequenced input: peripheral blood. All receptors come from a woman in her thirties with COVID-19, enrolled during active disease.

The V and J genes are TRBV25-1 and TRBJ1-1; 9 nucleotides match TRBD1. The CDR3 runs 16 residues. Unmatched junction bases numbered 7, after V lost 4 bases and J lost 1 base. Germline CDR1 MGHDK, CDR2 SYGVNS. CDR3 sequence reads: CASSAAGTGTNTEAFF. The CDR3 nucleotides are TGTGCCAGCAGTGCTGCCGGGACAGGGACGAACACTGAAGCTTTCTTT.

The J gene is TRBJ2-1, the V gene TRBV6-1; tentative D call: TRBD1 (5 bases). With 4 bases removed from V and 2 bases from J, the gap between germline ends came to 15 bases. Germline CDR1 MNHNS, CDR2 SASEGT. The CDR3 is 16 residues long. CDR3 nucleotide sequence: TGTGCCAGCAGTGGAAAGGTAGGGGCTGCCTACAATGAGCAGTTCTTC. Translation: CASSGKVGAAYNEQFF.

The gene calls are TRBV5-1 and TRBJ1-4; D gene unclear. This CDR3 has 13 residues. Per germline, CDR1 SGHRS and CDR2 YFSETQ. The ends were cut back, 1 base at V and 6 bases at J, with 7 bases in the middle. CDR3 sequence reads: CASSLNRDEKLFF. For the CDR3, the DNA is TGCGCCAGCAGCTTGAATCGGGATGAAAAACTGTTTTTT.

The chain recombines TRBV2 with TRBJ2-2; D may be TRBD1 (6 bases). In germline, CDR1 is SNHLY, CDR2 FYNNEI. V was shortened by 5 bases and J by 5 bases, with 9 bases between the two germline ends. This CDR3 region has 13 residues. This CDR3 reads CASSTGFTGELFF. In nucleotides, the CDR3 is TGTGCCAGCAGTACAGGGTTTACCGGGGAGCTGTTTTTT.

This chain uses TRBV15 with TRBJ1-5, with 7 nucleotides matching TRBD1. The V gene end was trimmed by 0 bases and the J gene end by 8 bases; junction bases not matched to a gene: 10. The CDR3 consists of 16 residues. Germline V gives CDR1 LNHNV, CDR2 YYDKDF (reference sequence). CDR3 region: CATSRDFPEGAEPQHF. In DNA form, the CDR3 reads TGTGCCACCAGCAGAGATTTCCCTGAGGGGGCTGAGCCCCAGCATTTT.

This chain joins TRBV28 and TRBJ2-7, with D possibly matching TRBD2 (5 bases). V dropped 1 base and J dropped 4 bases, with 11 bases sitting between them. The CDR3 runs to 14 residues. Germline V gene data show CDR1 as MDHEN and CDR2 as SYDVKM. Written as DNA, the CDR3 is TGTGCCAGCAGTTTATTGAGCGGAACTTACGAGCAGTACTTC. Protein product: CASSLLSGTYEQYF.

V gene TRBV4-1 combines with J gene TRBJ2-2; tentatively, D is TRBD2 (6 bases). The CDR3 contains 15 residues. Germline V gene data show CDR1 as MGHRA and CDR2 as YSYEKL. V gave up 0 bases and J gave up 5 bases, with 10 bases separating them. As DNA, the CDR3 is TGCGCCAGCAGCCAAGATCCCGGGGGAACCGGGGAGCTGTTTTTT. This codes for CASSQDPGGTGELFF.

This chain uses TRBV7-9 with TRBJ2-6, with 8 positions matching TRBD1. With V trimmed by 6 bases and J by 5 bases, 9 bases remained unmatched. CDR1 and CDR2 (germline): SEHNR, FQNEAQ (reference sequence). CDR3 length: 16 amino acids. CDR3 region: CASSRTGLSRANVLTF. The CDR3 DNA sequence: TGTGCCAGCAGTAGGACAGGGCTTTCTCGGGCCAACGTCCTGACTTTC.

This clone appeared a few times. The chain's CDR3 is CASSPANRGTNEKLFF. DNA for the CDR3: TGTGCCAGCTCACCCGCTAACAGGGGCACTAATGAAAAACTGTTTTTT. The chain combines TRBV18 with TRBJ1-4, with TRBD1 matching over 7 bases. J gave up 2 bases and V 3 bases, and 6 bases lay outside the gene matches. This CDR3 has 16 amino acids. CDR1 and CDR2 from the germline V gene are KGHSH and LQKENI.